This TCR beta chain was recovered during a study of control samples from healthy donors and cancer patients. The CDR3 runs 15 residues. Germline-derived CDR1 and CDR2 are LGHDT and YNNKEL (reference sequence). V was clipped by 3 bases and J by 8 bases; unmatched bases: 10. Sequencing used immunoSEQ multiplex PCR; TCRdb keeps in-frame clones, though not all of them. This sample has 130,000 to 150,000 clones, with 80% to 95% found just once. Sequences were obtained from blood. The rearrangement links TRBV3-1 (or the pseudogene TRBV3-2) to TRBJ2-1; TRBD2 matches 7 bases. The TCR was taken from a man younger than 45 in good health. CDR3 nucleotide sequence: TGTGCCAGCAGCCAGCTTAGCGGGCCCGGCGATGAGCAGTTCTTC. Protein product: CASSQLSGPGDEQFF.